Presented here are 20 T cell receptor beta chains from one specimen sequenced in a study of T cell repertoires in ileal Crohn's disease. The protocol was immunoSEQ multiplex PCR, while the TCRdb copy is restricted to in-frame clones and leaves out a portion. Of about 5,400 clones in the sample, roughly 87% were seen once. Time point in this sample: inflamed ileum from the surgical specimen. Sequenced sample: ileal tissue. The receptor set was obtained from an adult with Crohn's disease.

CDR3: CASSYGWRDEQYF. The CDR3 nucleotides are TGTGCCAGCAGTTACGGGTGGCGCGACGAGCAGTACTTC. This chain links TRBV6-8 with TRBJ2-7; D remains unclear. The V end lost 2 bases, the J end lost 5 bases, and 10 bases lay between the germline ends. The germline V gene has CDR1 MNHGY and CDR2 SAAAGT. The CDR3 has 13 residues.

The genes are TRBV30 and TRBJ2-7; 8 bases are a match to TRBD1. The V gene's germline CDR1 is GTSNPN and CDR2 SVGIG (reference sequence). Trimming cost V 2 bases and J 7 bases; bases outside gene matches: 10. The CDR3 runs 14 residues. DNA for the CDR3: TGTGCCTGGAGTATTACAGGGGGTGTTACGGAGCAGTACTTC. Its protein is CAWSITGGVTEQYF.

This chain joins TRBV4-2 and TRBJ2-1; perhaps TRBD1 as D (6 bases). This CDR3 has 15 amino acids. Trimming took off 1 base at V and 0 bases at J, with 7 bases between the two ends. Looked up from germline, CDR1 is LGHNA and CDR2 is YNFKEQ. The CDR3 loop reads CASSQGQASYNEQFF. The CDR3 bases are TGTGCCAGCAGCCAAGGACAGGCCTCCTACAATGAGCAGTTCTTC.

The table lists this clone with a few counts. Distinct nucleotide sequences in the sample also encode this CDR3. V and J are TRBV6-5 and TRBJ2-7, with a possible D match to TRBD2 (5 bases). Trimming cost V 0 bases and J 0 bases, with 9 bases left between them. This CDR3 comprises 15 residues. Per germline, CDR1 MNHEY and CDR2 SVGAGI. The CDR3, as DNA: TGTGCCAGCAGTTACTCTGGCGCGGGCTCCTACGAGCAGTACTTC. Translation: CASSYSGAGSYEQYF.

The V call is TRBV5-1, the J call TRBJ2-3, with a weak D call TRBD1 (6 bases). This CDR3 contains 15 residues. Germline V gene lookup returns CDR1 SGHRS and CDR2 YFSETQ. V was shortened by 0 bases and J by 2 bases, with 10 bases between the two germline ends. This CDR3 reads CASSLVTGLTDTQYF. Here the CDR3 DNA reads TGCGCCAGCAGCTTGGTTACAGGGCTCACAGATACGCAGTATTTT.

This rearrangement joins TRBV30 to TRBJ2-7; 8 bases agree with TRBD1. From germline, CDR1 is GTSNPN and CDR2 SVGIG (reference sequence). This CDR3 spans 16 amino acids. Trimming at V came to 4 bases and at J to 6 bases, leaving 17 bases not matched to a gene. CDR3: CAWTTGTGVLVGEQYF. CDR3 sequence (DNA): TGTGCCTGGACCACCGGGACAGGAGTTTTGGTCGGCGAGCAGTACTTC.

The rearrangement joins TRBV18 to TRBJ1-2; unclear D gene. CDR1 and CDR2 (germline): KGHSH, LQKENI. The CDR3 spans 15 residues. The V and J ends lost 2 bases and 4 bases respectively, with 14 bases between them. CDR3 DNA: TGTGCCAGCTCACCAAATCCTAACAGCTTCTATGGCTACACCTTC. It translates to CASSPNPNSFYGYTF.

The V gene is TRBV11-3, the J gene TRBJ1-1; maybe TRBD1 (5 bases). From germline, CDR1 is SGHNT and CDR2 YENEEA. Trimming stripped 1 base from V and 4 bases from J, with 10 bases between. The CDR3 has 14 amino acids. The CDR3: CASSLGGESTEAFF. In nucleotides, the CDR3 is TGTGCCAGCAGCTTAGGAGGGGAAAGCACTGAAGCTTTCTTT.

The sample holds a few counts of this clone. The chain recombines TRBV10-3 with TRBJ2-3, with D uncertain. The CDR3 length is 12 residues. The germline V gene encodes CDR1 ENHRY and CDR2 SYGVKD. The germline V and J ends were trimmed by 0 bases and 6 bases, with 4 bases remaining between them. The CDR3 is CAISESGDTQYF. CDR3 nucleotides: TGTGCCATCAGTGAGTCAGGGGATACGCAGTATTTT.

This clone was observed a handful of times. V gene TRBV7-9 combines with J gene TRBJ2-2; 9 bases are a match to TRBD1. Looked up from germline, CDR1 is SEHNR and CDR2 is FQNEAQ (reference sequence). The CDR3 contains 16 residues. J was trimmed by 6 bases and V by 4 bases; bases with no gene match: 9. CDR3 amino acids: CASSWGGQGIPGELFF. The CDR3 DNA sequence: TGTGCCAGCAGCTGGGGAGGACAGGGGATCCCCGGGGAGCTGTTTTTT.

The chain uses TRBV9 and TRBJ1-1; D is uncertain. Germline V gene data show CDR1 as SGDLS and CDR2 as YYNGEE. This CDR3 has 16 residues. The V end was cut by 0 bases, the J end by 6 bases, with 18 bases between. CDR3: CASSVGSGYRIAEAFF. The CDR3 DNA reads TGTGCCAGCAGCGTAGGGTCAGGTTATAGAATTGCTGAAGCTTTCTTT.

This clone appeared a few times. The chain combines TRBV29-1 with TRBJ2-7, with a tentative D call TRBD1 (5 bases). The V gene lost 4 bases and the J gene lost 4 bases, with 11 bases spanning the gap. The CDR3 contains 12 residues. From germline, CDR1 is SQVTM and CDR2 ANQGSEA. In nucleotides, the CDR3 is TGCAGCGTTGGCGGACAACAGTACGAGCAGTACTTC. It yields the protein CSVGGQQYEQYF.

This chain joins TRBV6-4 and TRBJ2-6; 7 bases map to TRBD1. V gave up 7 bases and J gave up 1 base; unmatched junction bases: 10. There are 17 residues in the CDR3. Germline V gene lookup returns CDR1 MRHNA and CDR2 SNTAGT. CDR3 nucleotide sequence: TGTGCCAGCACGCCGGGACAGACCCTATCTGGGGCCAACGTCCTGACTTTC. This gives the protein CASTPGQTLSGANVLTF.

The table lists this clone with a few counts. This sequence joins TRBV4-2 and TRBJ2-1, with D possibly TRBD2 on 6 matching bases. The ends were cut back, 3 bases at V and 4 bases at J, with 13 bases in the middle. The CDR3 runs to 15 residues. Germline V gene sequence: CDR1 LGHNA, CDR2 YNFKEQ. The CDR3 loop reads CASSQDISGYNEQFF. The CDR3 bases are TGTGCCAGCAGCCAGGATATCAGCGGGTACAATGAGCAGTTCTTC.

This sequence joins TRBV7-9 and TRBJ2-1; 10 nucleotides align to TRBD2. From germline, CDR1 is SEHNR and CDR2 FQNEAQ (reference sequence). There are 15 residues in the CDR3. V was pared by 6 bases and J by 7 bases, with 9 bases of the junction left unmatched. The CDR3 DNA reads TGTGCCAGCAGTCCAACTAGCGGGATTAATAATGAGCAGTTCTTC. The encoded protein is CASSPTSGINNEQFF.

The V gene is TRBV5-1, the J gene TRBJ2-1; 10 bases agree with TRBD1. CDR1 and CDR2 from the germline V gene are SGHRS and YFSETQ. Trimming took 6 bases from V and 3 from J; bases not matched to a gene: 15. The CDR3 is 18 residues long. The chain's CDR3 is CASNPTSGQGGIYNEQFF. The CDR3 DNA is TGCGCCAGCAACCCCACCTCAGGACAGGGGGGTATCTACAATGAGCAGTTCTTC. Full variable domain (outside the CDR3, taken from reference TRBV5-1 and TRBJ2-1): KAGVTQTPRYLIKTRGQQVTLSCSPISGHRSVSWYQQTPGQGLQFLFEYFSETQRNKGNFPGRFSGRQFSNSRSEMNVSTLELGDSALYLCASNPTSGQGGIYNEQFFGPGTRLTVL.

The chain recombines TRBV5-1 with TRBJ2-1, with 10 bases matching TRBD2. V gave up 3 bases and J gave up 5 bases; unmatched junction bases: 11. The CDR3 loop spans 17 amino acids. Germline loops: CDR1 SGHRS, CDR2 YFSETQ. CDR3 region: CASSSIPLAGANNEQFF. For the CDR3, the DNA is TGCGCCAGCAGCTCCATCCCCCTAGCGGGGGCTAACAATGAGCAGTTCTTC.

The sample holds a few counts of this clone. V gene TRBV28 combines with J gene TRBJ1-3, with TRBD1 as a possible D gene (5 bases). Germline values: CDR1 MDHEN, CDR2 SYDVKM. The CDR3 sequence is 18 residues long. Trimming cost V 3 bases and J 0 bases, with 18 bases left between them. This CDR3 is CASSFFSDSTPSGNTIYF. The CDR3 DNA reads TGTGCCAGCAGTTTTTTCTCCGACAGTACGCCCTCTGGAAACACCATATATTTT.

The rearrangement links TRBV6-5 to TRBJ2-7, with D unclear. The germline CDR1 and CDR2 sequences are MNHEY and SVGAGI. V shed 0 bases and J shed 2 bases, with 11 bases lying between them. This CDR3 is built from 15 residues. CDR3 nucleotides: TGTGCCAGCAGTTACTCGATAGGCCAGACCTACGAGCAGTACTTC. It codes for CASSYSIGQTYEQYF.

This chain uses TRBV28 with TRBJ1-3; 10 nucleotides agree with TRBD1. The CDR3 has 15 amino acids. After removal of 6 bases from V and 4 bases from J, the junction contained 6 bases not matched to a gene. Germline loops: CDR1 MDHEN, CDR2 SYDVKM. CDR3 bases: TGTGCCAGCAGGAGACAGGGGGCGCTCGGAAACACCATATATTTT. Translating gives CASRRQGALGNTIYF.